This T cell receptor (beta chain) was obtained from a study of T-cell reconstitution after alpha-beta-depleted transplantation in children. Unique molecular identifiers were incorporated during preparation of the TCRbeta library. TCRdb reprocessed the PCR reads with MiXCR, giving one entry per CDR3 protein. The sample yields about 300,000 distinct CDR3 sequences, roughly 9.1% seen once. This clonotype was seen repeatedly, ten times or more. The V gene lost 3 bases and the J gene lost 5 bases, with 13 bases spanning the gap. CDR3 length: 15 amino acids. The chain carries TRBV12-3 or TRBV12-4 and TRBJ1-4; D is unclear. This receptor was obtained from a boy in the first two years of life with acute myeloid leukemia, due to receive a stem cell transplant. This material consisted of PBMCs, taken before TCRalphabeta/CD19-depleted stem cell transplant. CDR3 sequence (DNA): TGTGCCAGCAGTTTGTCAAGCGGGCCGAATGAAAAACTGTTTTTT. Its translation: CASSLSSGPNEKLFF.